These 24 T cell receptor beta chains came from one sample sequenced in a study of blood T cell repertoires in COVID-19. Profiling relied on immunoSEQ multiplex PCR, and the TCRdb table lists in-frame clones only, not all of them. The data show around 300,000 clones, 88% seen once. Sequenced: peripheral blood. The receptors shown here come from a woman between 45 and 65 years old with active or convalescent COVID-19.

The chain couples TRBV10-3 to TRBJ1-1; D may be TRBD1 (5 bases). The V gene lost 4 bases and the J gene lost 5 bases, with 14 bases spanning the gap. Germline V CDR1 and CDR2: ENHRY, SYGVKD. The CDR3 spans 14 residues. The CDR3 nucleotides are TGTGCCATCAGTGGCTCGACAGTTTGGACTGAAGCTTTCTTT. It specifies CAISGSTVWTEAFF.

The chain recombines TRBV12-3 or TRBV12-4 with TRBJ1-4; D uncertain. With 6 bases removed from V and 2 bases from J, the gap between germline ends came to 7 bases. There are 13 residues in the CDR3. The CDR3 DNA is TGTGCCAGCAGCGCGCCCACTAATGAAAAACTGTTTTTT. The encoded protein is CASSAPTNEKLFF.

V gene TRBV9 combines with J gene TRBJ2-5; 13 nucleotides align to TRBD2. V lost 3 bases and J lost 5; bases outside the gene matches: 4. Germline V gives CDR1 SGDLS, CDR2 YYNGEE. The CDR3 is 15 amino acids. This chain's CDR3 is CASSATSGGLETQYF. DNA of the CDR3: TGTGCCAGCAGCGCGACTAGCGGGGGGCTGGAGACCCAGTACTTC.

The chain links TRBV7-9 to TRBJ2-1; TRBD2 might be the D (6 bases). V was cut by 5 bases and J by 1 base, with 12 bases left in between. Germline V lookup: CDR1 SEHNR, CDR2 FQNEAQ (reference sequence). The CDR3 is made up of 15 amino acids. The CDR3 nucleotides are TGTGCCAGCAGCCCATTTAGCGGTTCCTACAATGAGCAGTTCTTC. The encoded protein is CASSPFSGSYNEQFF.

The chain's CDR3 is CSVRGVDEQYF. The CDR3 DNA is TGCAGTGTCAGGGGTGTGGACGAGCAGTACTTC. V gene TRBV20-1 combines with J gene TRBJ2-7; possibly TRBD1 for D (6 bases). Germline CDR1 and CDR2: DFQATT and SNEGSKA (reference sequence). The CDR3 runs to 11 residues. V was pared by 7 bases and J by 5 bases, with 12 bases between.

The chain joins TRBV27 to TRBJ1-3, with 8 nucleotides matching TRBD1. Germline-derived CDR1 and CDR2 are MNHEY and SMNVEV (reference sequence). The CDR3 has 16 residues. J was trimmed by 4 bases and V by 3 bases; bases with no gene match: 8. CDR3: CASSFGQGRPGNTIYF. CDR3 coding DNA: TGTGCCAGCAGTTTCGGACAGGGACGTCCAGGAAACACCATATATTTT.

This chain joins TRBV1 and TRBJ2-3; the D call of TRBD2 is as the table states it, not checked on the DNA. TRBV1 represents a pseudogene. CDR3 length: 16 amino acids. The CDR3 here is CTSRRPTSDSTDTQYF. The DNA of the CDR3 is TGCACCAGCAGACGCCCGACTAGCGATAGCACAGATACGCAGTATTTT.

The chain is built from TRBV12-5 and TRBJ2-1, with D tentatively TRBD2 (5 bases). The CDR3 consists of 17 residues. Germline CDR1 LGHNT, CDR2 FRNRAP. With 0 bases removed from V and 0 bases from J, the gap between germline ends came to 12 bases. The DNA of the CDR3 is TGTGCTAGTGGTTTGGTATTGGACTTTGGCTCCTACAATGAGCAGTTCTTC. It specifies CASGLVLDFGSYNEQFF.

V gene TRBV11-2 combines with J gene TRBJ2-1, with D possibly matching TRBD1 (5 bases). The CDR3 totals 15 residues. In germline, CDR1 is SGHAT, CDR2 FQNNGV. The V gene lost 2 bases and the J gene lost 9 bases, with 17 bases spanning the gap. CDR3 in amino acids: CASSLLQSPQGEQFF. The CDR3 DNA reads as TGTGCCAGCAGCTTACTACAGAGCCCGCAGGGTGAGCAGTTCTTC.

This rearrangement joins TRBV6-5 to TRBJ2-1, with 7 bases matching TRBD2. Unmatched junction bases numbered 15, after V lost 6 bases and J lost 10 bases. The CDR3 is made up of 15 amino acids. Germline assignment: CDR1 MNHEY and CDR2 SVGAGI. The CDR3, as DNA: TGTGCCAGCAGCGAGGGAGCGGGGACCCCGGGGGAGCAGTTCTTC. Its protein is CASSEGAGTPGEQFF.

CDR3 sequence: CASSTDREYSGNTIYF. As DNA, the CDR3 is TGTGCCAGCAGTACGGACAGGGAGTACTCTGGAAACACCATATATTTT. This sequence joins TRBV28 and TRBJ1-3; 8 nucleotides line up with TRBD1. V lost 5 bases and J lost 0; bases outside the gene matches: 6. Germline CDR1 is MDHEN and CDR2 is SYDVKM. The CDR3 has 16 amino acids.

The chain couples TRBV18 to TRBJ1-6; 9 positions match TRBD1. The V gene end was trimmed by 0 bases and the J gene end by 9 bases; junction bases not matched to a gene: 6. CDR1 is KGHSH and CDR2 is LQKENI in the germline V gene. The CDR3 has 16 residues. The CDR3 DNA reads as TGTGCCAGCTCACCACCGGGACAGGGAACCCTTTCACCCCTCCACTTT. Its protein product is CASSPPGQGTLSPLHF.

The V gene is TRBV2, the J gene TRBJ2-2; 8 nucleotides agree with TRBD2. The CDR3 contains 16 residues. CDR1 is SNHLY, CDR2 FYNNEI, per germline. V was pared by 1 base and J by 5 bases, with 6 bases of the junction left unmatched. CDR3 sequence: CASSEGVTSGTGELFF. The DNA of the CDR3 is TGTGCCAGCAGTGAAGGGGTTACTAGCGGAACCGGGGAGCTGTTTTTT.

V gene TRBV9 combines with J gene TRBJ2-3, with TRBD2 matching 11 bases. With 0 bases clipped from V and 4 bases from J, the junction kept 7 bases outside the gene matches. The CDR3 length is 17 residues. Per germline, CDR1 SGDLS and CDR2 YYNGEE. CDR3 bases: TGTGCCAGCAGCGTAGATAGCGGGGGGGCCTCAGCAGATACGCAGTATTTT. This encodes CASSVDSGGASADTQYF.

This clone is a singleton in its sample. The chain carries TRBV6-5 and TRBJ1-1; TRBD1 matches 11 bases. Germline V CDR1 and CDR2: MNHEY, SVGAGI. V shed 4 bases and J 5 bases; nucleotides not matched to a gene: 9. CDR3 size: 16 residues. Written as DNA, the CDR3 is TGTGCCAGCAGTTCCGGACAGGGGGCATGGGATACTGAAGCTTTCTTT. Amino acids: CASSSGQGAWDTEAFF.

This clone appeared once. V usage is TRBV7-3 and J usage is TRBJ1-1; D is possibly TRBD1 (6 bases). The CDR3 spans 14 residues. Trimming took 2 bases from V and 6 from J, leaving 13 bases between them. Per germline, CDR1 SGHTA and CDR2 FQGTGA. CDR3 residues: CASSLQGGGSEAFF. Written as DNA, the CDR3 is TGTGCCAGCAGCTTACAGGGAGGGGGGTCTGAAGCTTTCTTT.

The CDR3 DNA reads TGTGCCAGCAGCGGGGGACAGGGGGACCTCTTTAACACTGAAGCTTTCTTT. The encoded protein is CASSGGQGDLFNTEAFF. V is TRBV9 and J is TRBJ1-1; 11 bases are a match to TRBD1. V lost 3 bases and J lost 2; bases outside the gene matches: 9. Per germline, CDR1 SGDLS and CDR2 YYNGEE. This CDR3 has 17 amino acids.

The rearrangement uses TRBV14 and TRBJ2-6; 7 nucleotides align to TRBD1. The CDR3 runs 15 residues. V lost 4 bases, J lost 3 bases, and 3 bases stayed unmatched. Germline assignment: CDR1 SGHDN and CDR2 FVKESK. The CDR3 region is CASSPTGFGANVLTF. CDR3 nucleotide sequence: TGTGCCAGCAGCCCGACAGGGTTTGGGGCCAACGTCCTGACTTTC.

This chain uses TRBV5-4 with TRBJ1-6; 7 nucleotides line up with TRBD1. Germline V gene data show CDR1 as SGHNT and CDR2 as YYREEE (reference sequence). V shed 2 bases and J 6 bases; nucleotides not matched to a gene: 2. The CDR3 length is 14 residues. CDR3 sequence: CASSFRDSNSPLHF. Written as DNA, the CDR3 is TGTGCCAGCAGCTTCAGGGACAGTAATTCACCCCTCCACTTT.

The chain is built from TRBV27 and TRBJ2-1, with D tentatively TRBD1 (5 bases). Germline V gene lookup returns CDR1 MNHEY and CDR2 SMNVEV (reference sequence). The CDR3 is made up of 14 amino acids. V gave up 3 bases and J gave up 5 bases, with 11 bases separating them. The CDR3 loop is CASSFSTGHNEQFF. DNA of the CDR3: TGTGCCAGCAGTTTTTCTACAGGCCACAATGAGCAGTTCTTC.

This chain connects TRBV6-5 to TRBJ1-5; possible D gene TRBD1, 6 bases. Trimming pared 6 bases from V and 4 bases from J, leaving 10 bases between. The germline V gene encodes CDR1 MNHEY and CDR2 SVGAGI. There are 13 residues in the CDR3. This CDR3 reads CASRGGGNQPQHF. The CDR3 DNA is TGTGCCAGCAGAGGGGGGGGGAATCAGCCCCAGCATTTT.

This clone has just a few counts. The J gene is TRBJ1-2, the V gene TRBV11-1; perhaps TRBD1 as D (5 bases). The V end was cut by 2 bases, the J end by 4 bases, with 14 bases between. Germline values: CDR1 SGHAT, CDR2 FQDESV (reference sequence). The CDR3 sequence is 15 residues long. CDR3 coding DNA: TGTGCCAGCAGCTTACGTTCGCAGGGCTCCTATGGCTACACCTTC. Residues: CASSLRSQGSYGYTF. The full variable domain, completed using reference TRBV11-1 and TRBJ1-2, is EAEVAQSPRYKITEKSQAVAFWCDPISGHATLYWYRQILGQGPELLVQFQDESVVDDSQLPKDRFSAERLKGVDSTLKIQPAELGDSAMYLCASSLRSQGSYGYTFGSGTRLTVV.

The CDR3: CASRSGGASAKSTF. The DNA for the CDR3 is TGTGCCAGCAGATCAGGGGGCGCGTCGGCTAAGAGCACCTTC. The chain links TRBV2 to TRBJ1-2; 8 positions match TRBD1. Per the germline V gene, CDR1 is SNHLY and CDR2 is FYNNEI. The trim removed 6 bases at V and 13 bases at J, leaving 16 bases unmatched. This CDR3 is 14 amino acids long.

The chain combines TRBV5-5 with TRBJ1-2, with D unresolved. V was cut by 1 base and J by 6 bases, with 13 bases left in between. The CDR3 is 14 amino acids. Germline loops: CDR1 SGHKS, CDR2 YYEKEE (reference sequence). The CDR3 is CASSLYGGSDGYTF. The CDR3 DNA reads TGTGCCAGCAGCTTGTATGGAGGGTCGGATGGCTACACCTTC.